This is a list of T cell receptor beta chains from one sample in a study of blood T cell repertoires in COVID-19. Sequencing was performed with immunoSEQ multiplex PCR; in TCRdb, only in-frame clones are kept and a portion is missing. The data show roughly 110,000 clones, around 80% seen once. Sequenced: peripheral blood. The receptors here all came from a woman in her 70s with acute or convalescent COVID-19. Both conserved end residues are part of each CDR3. Fields, in order: clone size, D gene, J gene, V gene, CDR3 DNA, CDR3 protein. A D gene is named only where the DNA matches it firmly. The size of a clone is reported for some rows only, either as once, few or many, or as a class for expanded clones.

- - TRBJ2-1 TRBV27 TGTGCCAGCAGTTCCTCGAGCTCCTACAATGAGCAGTTCTTC CASSSSSSYNEQFF
- - TRBJ1-2 TRBV27 TGTGCCAGCAGTTTACGAGCAGGGCAAATCTATGGCTACACCTTC CASSLRAGQIYGYTF
- TRBD1 TRBJ1-2 TRBV10-3 TGTGCCATCAGTGATAGGCAGGGGGTTGGCTACACCTTC CAISDRQGVGYTF
- - TRBJ2-3 TRBV19 TGTGCCAGTAGCCTAGGGGACGCGGGGCCGGGGACAGATACGCAGTATTTT CASSLGDAGPGTDTQYF
few - TRBJ1-6 TRBV5-6 TGTGCCAGCAGCTTGATGCGGGGTCCCAATTCACCCCTCCACTTT CASSLMRGPNSPLHF
- - TRBJ1-1 TRBV5-1 TGCGCCAGCGCCCCGGAGGGGGGGATGAACACTGAAGCTTTCTTT CASAPEGGMNTEAFF
few - TRBJ1-2 TRBV6-5 TGTGCCAGCACCCAATCTCGGACGGGGAACTATGGCTACACCTTC CASTQSRTGNYGYTF
- TRBD1 TRBJ1-4 TRBV4-1 TGCGCCAGCAGCTCCCGGACAGGGGACGGGGGTGAAAAACTGTTTTTT CASSSRTGDGGEKLFF
few - TRBJ1-1 TRBV10-3 TGTGCCATCAGTGAGAACGGGGGGAACACTGAAGCTTTCTTT CAISENGGNTEAFF
- - TRBJ2-7 TRBV12-3/TRBV12-4 TGTGCCAGCAGTTTCGCTAGCTACGAGCAGTACTTC CASSFASYEQYF
- - TRBJ1-1 TRBV7-9 TGTGCCAGCAGCTTACGGGGGGATTGGGCTTTCTTT CASSLRGDWAFF
- - TRBJ1-6 TRBV27 TGTGCCACAGCAGAGGGCTCGGGTCATTCACCCCTCCACTTT CATAEGSGHSPLHF
- TRBD1 TRBJ2-7 TRBV6-5 TGTGCCAGCAGTCAAACAGGGGCCTCCTACGAGCAGTACTTC CASSQTGASYEQYF
- TRBD1 TRBJ2-1 TRBV7-3 TGTGCCAGCAGCTGGACAGGGAACAATGAGCAGTTCTTC CASSWTGNNEQFF
- TRBD1 TRBJ2-4 TRBV6-6 TGTGCCAGCAGTCCCCCGGCAGGGGGAATGAACATTCAGTACTTC CASSPPAGGMNIQYF
- - TRBJ1-3 TRBV9 TGTGCCAGCAGCCCCCCCGCGGGAAACACCATATATTTT CASSPPAGNTIYF
few - TRBJ1-6 TRBV2 TGTGCCAGCAGTGGGCCCCAGACAGGCTCCTATAATTCACCCCTCCACTTT CASSGPQTGSYNSPLHF
- - TRBJ1-5 TRBV6-2/TRBV6-3 TGTGCCAGCAGCCCCATAATCAGTTACAATCAGCCCCAGCATTTT CASSPIISYNQPQHF
few - TRBJ2-7 TRBV18 TGTGCCAGCTCACCACCAGGGGGTTACGAGCAGTACTTC CASSPPGGYEQYF
once - TRBJ1-2 TRBV6-6 TGTGCCAGCAGCTCCGGGACATCTAACTATGGCTACACCTTC CASSSGTSNYGYTF
- - TRBJ2-7 TRBV6-5 TGTGCCAGCAGTTTCCGACTAGGCTACGAGCAGTACTTC CASSFRLGYEQYF
- - TRBJ2-3 TRBV3-1/TRBV3-2 TGTGCCAGCAGCCTCTGGACTGACACAGATACGCAGTATTTT CASSLWTDTDTQYF
- TRBD1 TRBJ1-3 TRBV5-1 TGCGCCAGCAGCTCGACAGGGGCCAACTCTGGAAACACCATATATTTT CASSSTGANSGNTIYF
- - TRBJ1-5 TRBV4-2 TGTGCCAGCAGCCAACCCCTCACAGGGTCTATCAACAATCAGCCCCAGCATTTT CASSQPLTGSINNQPQHF
- TRBD1 TRBJ1-6 TRBV11-1 TGTGCCAGCAGTAGGGACAGCCTGCGGTCACCCCTCCACTTT CASSRDSLRSPLHF
- TRBD2 TRBJ2-5 TRBV9 TGTGCCAGCAGCGTAGCCCATAGCGGGGGGGCCCAAGAGACCCAGTACTTC CASSVAHSGGAQETQYF
- - TRBJ1-1 TRBV16 TGTGCCAGCAGCCAAGACCTGCCCGGGGACACTGAAGCTTTCTTT CASSQDLPGDTEAFF
once TRBD1 TRBJ1-6 TRBV19 TGTGCCAGTAGTATTGGCGGACAGGGATTATCACCCCTCCACTTT CASSIGGQGLSPLHF
few TRBD1 TRBJ2-1 TRBV10-1 TGCGCCAGCAGTGAGCGGACAGGGATGGATGAGCAGTTCTTC CASSERTGMDEQFF
- TRBD1 TRBJ1-2 TRBV6-5 TGTGCCAGCAGTTACATGACGGGACAGGGGGCTGATGGCTACACCTTC CASSYMTGQGADGYTF
- TRBD2 TRBJ2-7 TRBV6-5 TGTGCCAGCAGCAGGACTAGCGGGATGTACGAGCAGTACTTC CASSRTSGMYEQYF
- TRBD1 TRBJ2-2 TRBV5-1 TGCGCCAGCAGCGTTGGGGGACAGGGTTGGAACACCGGGGAGCTGTTTTTT CASSVGGQGWNTGELFF
- TRBD1 TRBJ2-2 TRBV19 TGTGCCAGTACCCCCTACGGGACAGTTAACACCGGGGAGCTGTTTTTT CASTPYGTVNTGELFF
- TRBD2 TRBJ2-1 TRBV6-2/TRBV6-3 TGTGCCAGCAGTTACTCCCCCTCCGGGACTAGCGGCGAGCAGTTCTTC CASSYSPSGTSGEQFF
- TRBD1 TRBJ2-5 TRBV19 TGTGCCAGTAGTATAGGTGCCGGGACAGGGGAGACCCAGTACTTC CASSIGAGTGETQYF
once TRBD2 TRBJ2-3 TRBV2 TGTGCCAGGGGAGAGCTAGCGGGAGCTACAGATACGCAGTATTTT CARGELAGATDTQYF
few - TRBJ1-1 TRBV24-1 TGTGCCACCAGTGCCCCCCAAGTCGGGCAGGGAGCTTTCTTT CATSAPQVGQGAFF
- TRBD2 TRBJ2-1 TRBV5-1 TGCGCCAGCTACTGGGGTCCCGGGGGGGGCAATGAGCAGTTCTTC CASYWGPGGGNEQFF
once - TRBJ1-5 TRBV7-3 TGTGCCAGCAGCTTTTGGGACAACAATCAGCCCCAGCATTTT CASSFWDNNQPQHF
- - TRBJ1-6 TRBV4-1 TGCGCCAGCAGCCAAGGACAAGCAATCTCATATAATTCACCCCTCCACTTT CASSQGQAISYNSPLHF
few - TRBJ1-1 TRBV7-2 TGTGCCAGCAGCTTGGGGGGACGCCTGAACACTGAAGCTTTCTTT CASSLGGRLNTEAFF
- - TRBJ2-2 TRBV27 TGTGCCAGCAGCTCAGGGTTCCCCGGGGAGCTGTTTTTT CASSSGFPGELFF